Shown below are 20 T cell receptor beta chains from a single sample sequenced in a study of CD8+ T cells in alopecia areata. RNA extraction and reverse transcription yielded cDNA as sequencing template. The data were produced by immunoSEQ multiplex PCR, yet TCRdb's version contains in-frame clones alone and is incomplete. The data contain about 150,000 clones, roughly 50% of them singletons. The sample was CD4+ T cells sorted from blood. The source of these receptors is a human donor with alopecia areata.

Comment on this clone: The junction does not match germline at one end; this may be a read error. The DNA of the CDR3 is TGTGCCGGCAGACAGGGGCGGGATGAGCAGTTCTTC. It specifies CAGRQGRDEQFF. J is TRBJ2-1 and V is TRBV2, with TRBD1 identical over 8 bases. Germline CDR1 reads SNHLY; CDR2 reads FYNNEI. The CDR3 is 12 amino acids.

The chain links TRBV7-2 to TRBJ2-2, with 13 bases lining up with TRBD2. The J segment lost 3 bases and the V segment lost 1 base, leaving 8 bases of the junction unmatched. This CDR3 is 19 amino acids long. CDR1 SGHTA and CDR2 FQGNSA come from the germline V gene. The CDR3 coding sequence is TGTGCCAGCAGCTTAGTTAGTACTAGCGGGAGGGCCTACACCGGGGAGCTGTTTTTT. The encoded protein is CASSLVSTSGRAYTGELFF.

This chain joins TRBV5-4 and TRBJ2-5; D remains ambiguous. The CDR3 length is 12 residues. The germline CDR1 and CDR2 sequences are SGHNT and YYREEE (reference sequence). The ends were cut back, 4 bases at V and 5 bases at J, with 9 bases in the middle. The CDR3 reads CASSLQWETQYF. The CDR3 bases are TGTGCCAGCAGCCTCCAGTGGGAGACCCAGTACTTC.

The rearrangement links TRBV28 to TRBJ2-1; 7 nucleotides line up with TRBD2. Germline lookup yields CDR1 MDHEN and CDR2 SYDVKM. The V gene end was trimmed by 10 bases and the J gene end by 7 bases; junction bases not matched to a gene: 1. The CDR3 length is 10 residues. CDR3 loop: CATGGNEQFF. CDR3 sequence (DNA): TGTGCCACGGGAGGAAATGAGCAGTTCTTC.

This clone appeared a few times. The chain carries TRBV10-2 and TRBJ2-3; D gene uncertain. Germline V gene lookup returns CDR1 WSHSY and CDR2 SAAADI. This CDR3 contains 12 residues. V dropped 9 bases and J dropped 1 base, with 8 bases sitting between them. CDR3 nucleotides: TGCGCCAGTCTTGATCGCACAGATACGCAGTATTTT. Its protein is CASLDRTDTQYF.

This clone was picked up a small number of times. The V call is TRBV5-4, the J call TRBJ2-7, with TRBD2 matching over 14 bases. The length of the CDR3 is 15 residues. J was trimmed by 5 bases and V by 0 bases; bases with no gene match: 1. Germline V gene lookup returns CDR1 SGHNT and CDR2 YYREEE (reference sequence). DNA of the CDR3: TGTGCCAGCAGCTTGGGGGGACTAGCGGGAGACGAGCAGTACTTC. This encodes CASSLGGLAGDEQYF.

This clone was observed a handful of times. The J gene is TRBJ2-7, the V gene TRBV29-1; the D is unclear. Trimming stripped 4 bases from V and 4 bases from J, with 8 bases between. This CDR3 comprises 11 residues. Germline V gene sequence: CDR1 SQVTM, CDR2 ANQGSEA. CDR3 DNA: TGCAGCGTTGTGTGGGGATACGAGCAGTACTTC. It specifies CSVVWGYEQYF.

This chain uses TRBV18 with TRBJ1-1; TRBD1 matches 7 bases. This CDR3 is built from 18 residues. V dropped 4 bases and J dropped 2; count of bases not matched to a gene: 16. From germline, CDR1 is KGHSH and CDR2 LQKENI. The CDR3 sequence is CASSLLPGTAVPNTEAFF. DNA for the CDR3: TGTGCCAGCTCACTCTTACCAGGGACAGCGGTCCCAAACACTGAAGCTTTCTTT.

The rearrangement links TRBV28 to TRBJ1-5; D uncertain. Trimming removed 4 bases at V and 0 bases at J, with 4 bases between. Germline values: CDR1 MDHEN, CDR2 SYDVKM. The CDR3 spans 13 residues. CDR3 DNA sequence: TGTGCCAGCAGTTCAAATAGCAATCAGCCCCAGCATTTT. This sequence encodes CASSSNSNQPQHF.

The CDR3 spells CASSPGLAGGVDNEQFF. The CDR3 DNA follows: TGTGCCAGCAGCCCGGGACTAGCGGGAGGCGTGGACAATGAGCAGTTCTTC. The genes are TRBV5-4 and TRBJ2-1; 15 bases match TRBD2. Germline assignment: CDR1 SGHNT and CDR2 YYREEE (reference sequence). Trimming at V came to 4 bases and at J to 5 bases, leaving 7 bases not matched to a gene. The CDR3 runs 17 residues.

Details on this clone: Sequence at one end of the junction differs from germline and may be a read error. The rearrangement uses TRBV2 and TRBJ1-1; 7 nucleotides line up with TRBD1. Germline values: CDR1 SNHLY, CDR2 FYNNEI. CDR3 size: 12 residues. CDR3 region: CASGETGIEAFF. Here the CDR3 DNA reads TGTGCCAGCGGTGAGACAGGGATTGAAGCTTTCTTT.

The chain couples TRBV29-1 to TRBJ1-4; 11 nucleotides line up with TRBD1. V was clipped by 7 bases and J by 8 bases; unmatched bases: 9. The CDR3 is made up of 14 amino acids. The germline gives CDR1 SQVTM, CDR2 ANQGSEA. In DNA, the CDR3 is TGCAGCGCCATGGGCGGGACAGGGGGAGAAAAACTGTTTTTT. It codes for CSAMGGTGGEKLFF.

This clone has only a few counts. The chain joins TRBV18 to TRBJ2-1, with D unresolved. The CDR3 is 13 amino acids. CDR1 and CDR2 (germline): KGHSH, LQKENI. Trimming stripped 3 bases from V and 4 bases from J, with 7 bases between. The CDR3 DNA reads TGTGCCAGCTCACCTATCATATACAATGAGCAGTTCTTC. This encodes CASSPIIYNEQFF. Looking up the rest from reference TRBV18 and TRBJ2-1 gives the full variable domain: NAGVMQNPRHLVRRRGQEARLRCSPMKGHSHVYWYRQLPEEGLKFMVYLQKENIIDESGMPKERFSAEFPKEGPSILRIQQVVRGDSAAYFCASSPIIYNEQFFGPGTRLTVL.

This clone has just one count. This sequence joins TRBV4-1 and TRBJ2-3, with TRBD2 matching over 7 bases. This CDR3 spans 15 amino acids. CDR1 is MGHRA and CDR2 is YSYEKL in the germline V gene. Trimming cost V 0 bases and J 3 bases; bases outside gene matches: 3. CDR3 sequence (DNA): TGCGCCAGCAGCCAAGAACCAGCGGGGACAGATACGCAGTATTTT. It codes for CASSQEPAGTDTQYF.

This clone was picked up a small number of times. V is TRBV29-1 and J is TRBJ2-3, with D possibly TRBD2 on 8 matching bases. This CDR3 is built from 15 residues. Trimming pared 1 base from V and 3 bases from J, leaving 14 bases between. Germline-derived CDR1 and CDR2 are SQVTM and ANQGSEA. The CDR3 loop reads CSVEGTSRGTDTQYF. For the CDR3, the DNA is TGCAGCGTTGAAGGGACTAGCAGGGGGACAGATACGCAGTATTTT.

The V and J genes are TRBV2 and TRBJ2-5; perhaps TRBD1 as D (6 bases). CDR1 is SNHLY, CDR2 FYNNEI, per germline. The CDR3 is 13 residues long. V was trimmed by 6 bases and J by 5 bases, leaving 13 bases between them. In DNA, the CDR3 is TGTGCCAGCAGGACAGGTTCGAGGGAGACCCAGTACTTC. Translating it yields CASRTGSRETQYF.

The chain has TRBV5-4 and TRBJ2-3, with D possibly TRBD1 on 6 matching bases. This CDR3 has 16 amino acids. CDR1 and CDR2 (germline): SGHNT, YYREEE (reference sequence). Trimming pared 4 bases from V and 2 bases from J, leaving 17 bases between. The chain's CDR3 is CASSLGVGAHTDTQYF. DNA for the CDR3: TGTGCCAGCAGCCTTGGAGTGGGGGCCCACACAGATACGCAGTATTTT.

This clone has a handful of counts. The chain's CDR3 is CSVEDPGAETQYF. DNA for the CDR3: TGCAGCGTTGAAGATCCGGGGGCAGAGACCCAGTACTTC. J is TRBJ2-5 and V is TRBV29-1; D possibly uses TRBD1 or TRBD2 (6 bases each). There are 13 residues in the CDR3. V was trimmed by 0 bases and J by 4 bases, leaving 9 bases between them. Germline lookup yields CDR1 SQVTM and CDR2 ANQGSEA.

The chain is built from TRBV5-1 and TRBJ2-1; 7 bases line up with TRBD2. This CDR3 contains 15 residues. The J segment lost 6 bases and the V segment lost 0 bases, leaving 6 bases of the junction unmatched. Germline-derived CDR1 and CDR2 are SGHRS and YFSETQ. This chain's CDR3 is CASSLANPGGNEQFF. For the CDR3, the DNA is TGCGCCAGCAGCTTGGCGAACCCGGGGGGCAATGAGCAGTTCTTC. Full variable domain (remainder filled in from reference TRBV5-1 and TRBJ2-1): KAGVTQTPRYLIKTRGQQVTLSCSPISGHRSVSWYQQTPGQGLQFLFEYFSETQRNKGNFPGRFSGRQFSNSRSEMNVSTLELGDSALYLCASSLANPGGNEQFFGPGTRLTVL.

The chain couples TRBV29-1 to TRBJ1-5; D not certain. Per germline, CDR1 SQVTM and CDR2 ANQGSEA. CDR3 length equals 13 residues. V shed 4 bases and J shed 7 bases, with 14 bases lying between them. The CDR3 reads CSVVGGLGQPQHF. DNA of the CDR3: TGCAGCGTTGTGGGAGGGCTAGGGCAGCCCCAGCATTTT.